This passage covers 15 T cell receptor beta chains from one sample sequenced in a study of blood T cell repertoires in COVID-19. Assay used: immunoSEQ multiplex PCR; TCRdb lists only in-frame clones, some missing. The sample shows about 260,000 clones, about 82% of them seen only once. Sequenced input: PBMCs or T cells enriched from blood (not recorded which). The receptors shown here come from a woman in her fifties or sixties who had recovered from COVID-19.

The CDR3 region is CASSQEGLAGGGDEQFF. The CDR3 coding sequence is TGTGCCAGCAGCCAAGAAGGGCTAGCGGGGGGAGGGGATGAGCAGTTCTTC. The V and J genes are TRBV3-1 (or the pseudogene TRBV3-2) and TRBJ2-1, with 11 positions matching TRBD2. The CDR3 consists of 17 residues. The junction had 9 bases not matched to a gene; V was cut back by 0 bases and J by 8 bases. Germline assignment: CDR1 LGHDT and CDR2 YNNKEL (reference sequence).

The V gene is TRBV7-8, the J gene TRBJ1-1, with 7 bases fitting TRBD1. Germline V gene data show CDR1 as SGHVS and CDR2 as FQNEAQ. This CDR3 is built from 14 residues. V shed 5 bases, J shed 11 bases, and the junction held 14 bases outside the gene matches. The CDR3 coding sequence is TGTGCCAGCAGCACCCGTCGACAGGGCTTGGATGCTTTCTTT. Its protein product is CASSTRRQGLDAFF.

The chain links TRBV7-3 to TRBJ2-5; TRBD2 is a possible D gene (6 bases). Germline V gene sequence: CDR1 SGHTA, CDR2 FQGTGA. Trimming cost V 0 bases and J 1 base, with 9 bases left between them. The CDR3 covers 15 residues. The CDR3 bases are TGTGCCAGCAGCTTAACGGGAGCGGGCCAAGAGACCCAGTACTTC. This sequence encodes CASSLTGAGQETQYF.

CDR3 sequence (DNA): TGTGCCAGCAGGGGGACATCCAATATCGGTGGCTACACCTTC. Translated, it gives CASRGTSNIGGYTF. The chain joins TRBV6-5 to TRBJ1-2; D is perhaps TRBD1 (6 bases). V lost 6 bases to trimming and J lost 7 bases, with 18 bases between them. Per the germline V gene, CDR1 is MNHEY and CDR2 is SVGAGI. The CDR3 has 14 residues.

V and J are TRBV21-1 and TRBJ2-1; the DNA was not used to check the table's D call, TRBD2. TRBV21-1 is classified as a pseudogene. The CDR3 is made up of 17 amino acids. CDR3 DNA: TGTGCCAGCAGCAAACCCCCCGGGACTAGCGAGGGGGGTGAGCAGTTCTTC. This gives the protein CASSKPPGTSEGGEQFF.

This clone appeared once. The chain combines TRBV29-1 with TRBJ1-3; maybe TRBD1 (6 bases). The CDR3 is 13 residues long. In germline, CDR1 is SQVTM, CDR2 ANQGSEA. V gave up 6 bases and J gave up 1 base, with 10 bases separating them. The DNA for the CDR3 is TGCAGCGTAGACAGGAGATCTGGAAACACCATATATTTT. Its protein is CSVDRRSGNTIYF.

The CDR3 is CASSRTSGGTTDTQYF. CDR3 in DNA: TGTGCCAGCAGTCGGACTAGCGGGGGAACCACAGATACGCAGTATTTT. The V gene is TRBV6-6, the J gene TRBJ2-3, with 13 bases fitting TRBD2. The CDR3 length is 16 residues. V was clipped by 5 bases and J by 2 bases; unmatched bases: 4. The germline V gene encodes CDR1 MNHNY and CDR2 SVGAGI (reference sequence).

V and J are TRBV6-5 and TRBJ1-3; D is undetermined. The CDR3 extends over 14 amino acids. The V end was cut by 4 bases, the J end by 2 bases, with 9 bases between. The germline V gene encodes CDR1 MNHEY and CDR2 SVGAGI. The DNA of the CDR3 is TGTGCCAGCAGTTCCGGGATTCCTGGAAACACCATATATTTT. Its translation is CASSSGIPGNTIYF.

This clone turned up a few times. V gene TRBV18 combines with J gene TRBJ2-7; 9 nucleotides line up with TRBD1. Germline V gives CDR1 KGHSH, CDR2 LQKENI. V lost 3 bases, J lost 6 bases, and 6 bases stayed unmatched. The CDR3 is 14 residues long. DNA for the CDR3: TGTGCCAGCTCACCCGGGACAGGGTACAGCGAGCAGTACTTC. Encoded protein: CASSPGTGYSEQYF.

V is TRBV2 and J is TRBJ2-3; TRBD2 aligns across 13 bases. The V gene's germline CDR1 is SNHLY and CDR2 FYNNEI. The CDR3 sequence is 16 residues long. V lost 10 bases, J lost 4 bases, and 11 bases stayed unmatched. As DNA, the CDR3 is TGTGCCATAGCCCTCGGACTAGCGGGAGCCCCAGATACGCAGTATTTT. This codes for CAIALGLAGAPDTQYF.

The J gene is TRBJ2-7, the V gene TRBV19; TRBD1 aligns across 8 bases. This CDR3 spans 17 amino acids. Germline loops: CDR1 LNHDA, CDR2 SQIVND (reference sequence). Trimming cost V 5 bases and J 3 bases; bases outside gene matches: 15. The CDR3 sequence: CASSPRRGAGGFYEQYF. The CDR3 DNA reads as TGTGCCAGTAGTCCCCGAAGGGGGGCAGGGGGCTTCTACGAGCAGTACTTC.

About this clone: The sample carries other DNA sequences with the same CDR3. In DNA, the CDR3 is TGTGCCAGCAGCCTTCGGGGTGGAAACACCATATATTTT. It yields the protein CASSLRGGNTIYF. The chain employs TRBV3-1 (or the pseudogene TRBV3-2) and TRBJ1-3, with D uncertain. V shed 4 bases and J shed 3 bases, with 7 bases lying between them. CDR3 size: 13 residues. Germline V gene lookup returns CDR1 LGHDT and CDR2 YNNKEL (reference sequence).

The chain couples TRBV14 to TRBJ2-6, with D perhaps TRBD1 (5 bases). The V gene lost 4 bases and the J gene lost 0 bases, with 7 bases spanning the gap. CDR3 size: 15 residues. Germline V gives CDR1 SGHDN, CDR2 FVKESK. CDR3 sequence (DNA): TGTGCCAGCAGCCCGACAGTCTCTGGGGCCAACGTCCTGACTTTC. Translated, it gives CASSPTVSGANVLTF. Looking up the rest from reference TRBV14 and TRBJ2-6 gives the full variable domain: EAGVTQFPSHSVIEKGQTVTLRCDPISGHDNLYWYRRVMGKEIKFLLHFVKESKQDESGMPNNRFLAERTGGTYSTLKVQPAELEDSGVYFCASSPTVSGANVLTFGAGSRLTVL.

In this sample, this clone turned up once. V gene TRBV11-1 combines with J gene TRBJ1-1, with 8 bases that match TRBD1. CDR3 length: 14 residues. J gave up 5 bases and V 2 bases, and 4 bases lay outside the gene matches. The V gene's germline CDR1 is SGHAT and CDR2 FQDESV (reference sequence). The chain's CDR3 is CASSLSTGGTEAFF. The DNA for the CDR3 is TGTGCCAGCAGCTTAAGTACAGGGGGGACTGAAGCTTTCTTT. The full variable domain, completed using reference TRBV11-1 and TRBJ1-1, is EAEVAQSPRYKITEKSQAVAFWCDPISGHATLYWYRQILGQGPELLVQFQDESVVDDSQLPKDRFSAERLKGVDSTLKIQPAELGDSAMYLCASSLSTGGTEAFFGQGTRLTVV.

V and J are TRBV7-9 and TRBJ1-1; D is perhaps TRBD1 (5 bases). The CDR3 is 16 amino acids. Between the trimmed V and J ends, which lost 4 bases and 1 base, there was a span of 16 bases. Per germline, CDR1 SEHNR and CDR2 FQNEAQ (reference sequence). The CDR3 region has the DNA TGTGCCAGCAGCTCTCATAAGACAGATAGGAACACTGAAGCTTTCTTT. Its translation: CASSSHKTDRNTEAFF.